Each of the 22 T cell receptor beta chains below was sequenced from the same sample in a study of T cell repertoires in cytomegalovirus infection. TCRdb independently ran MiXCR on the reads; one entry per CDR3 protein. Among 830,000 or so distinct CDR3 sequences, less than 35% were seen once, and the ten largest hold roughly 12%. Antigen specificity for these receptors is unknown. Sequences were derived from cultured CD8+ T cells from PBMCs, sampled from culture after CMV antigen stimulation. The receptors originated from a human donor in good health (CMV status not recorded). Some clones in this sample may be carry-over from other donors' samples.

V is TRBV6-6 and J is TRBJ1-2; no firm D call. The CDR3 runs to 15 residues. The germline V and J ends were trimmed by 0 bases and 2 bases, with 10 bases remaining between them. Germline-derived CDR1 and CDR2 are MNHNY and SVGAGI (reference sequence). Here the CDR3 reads CASSYSAVGNYGYTF. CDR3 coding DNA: TGTGCCAGCAGTTACTCGGCCGTCGGGAACTATGGCTACACCTTC.

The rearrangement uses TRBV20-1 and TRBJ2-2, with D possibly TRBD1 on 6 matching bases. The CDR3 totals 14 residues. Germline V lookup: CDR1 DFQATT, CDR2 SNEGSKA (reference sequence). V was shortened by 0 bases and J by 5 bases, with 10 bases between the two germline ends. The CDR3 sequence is CSARDGTLTGELFF. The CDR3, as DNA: TGCAGTGCTAGAGATGGGACACTAACCGGGGAGCTGTTTTTT.

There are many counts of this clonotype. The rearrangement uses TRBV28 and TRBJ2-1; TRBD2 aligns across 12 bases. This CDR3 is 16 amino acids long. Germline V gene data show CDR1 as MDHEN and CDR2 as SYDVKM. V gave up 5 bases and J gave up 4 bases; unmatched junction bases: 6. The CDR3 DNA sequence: TGTGCCAGCAGTCCCCTAGCGGGGGGGCTTTACAATGAGCAGTTCTTC. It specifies CASSPLAGGLYNEQFF.

CDR3 coding DNA: TGTGCCAGCAGCCCCACCGTGGACAGAATTAACACTGAAGCTTTCTTT. Protein sequence: CASSPTVDRINTEAFF. V gene TRBV7-4 combines with J gene TRBJ1-1; TRBD1 might be the D (6 bases). V dropped 5 bases and J dropped 2 bases, with 18 bases sitting between them. The CDR3 sequence is 16 residues long. Per the germline V gene, CDR1 is SGHVT and CDR2 is SQSDAQ. The variable domain in full, with the rest retrieved from reference TRBV7-4 and TRBJ1-1, is GAGVSQSPRYKVAKRGRDVALRCDSISGHVTLYWYRQTLGQGSEVLTYSQSDAQRDKSGRPSGRFSAERPERSVSTLKIQRTEQGDSAVYLCASSPTVDRINTEAFFGQGTRLTVV.

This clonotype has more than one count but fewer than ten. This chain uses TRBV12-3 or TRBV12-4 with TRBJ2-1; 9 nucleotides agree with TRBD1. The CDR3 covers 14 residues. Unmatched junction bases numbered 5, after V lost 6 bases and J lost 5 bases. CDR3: CASRPGTGHNEQFF. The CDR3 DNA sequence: TGTGCCAGCAGGCCCGGGACAGGGCACAATGAGCAGTTCTTC.

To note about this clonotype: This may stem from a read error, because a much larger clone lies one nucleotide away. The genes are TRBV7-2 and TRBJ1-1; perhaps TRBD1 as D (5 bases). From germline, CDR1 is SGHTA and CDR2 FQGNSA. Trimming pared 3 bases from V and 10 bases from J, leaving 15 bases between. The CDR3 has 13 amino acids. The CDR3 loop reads CASSFGQGPGAFF. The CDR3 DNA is TGTGCCAGCAGCTTTGGGCAGGGCCCGGGAGCTTTCTTT.

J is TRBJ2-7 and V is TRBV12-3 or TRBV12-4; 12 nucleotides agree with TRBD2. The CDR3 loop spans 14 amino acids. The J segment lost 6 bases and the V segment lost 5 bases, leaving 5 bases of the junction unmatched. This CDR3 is CASSHGLAGPEQYF. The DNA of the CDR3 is TGTGCCAGCAGTCATGGACTAGCGGGGCCCGAGCAGTACTTC.

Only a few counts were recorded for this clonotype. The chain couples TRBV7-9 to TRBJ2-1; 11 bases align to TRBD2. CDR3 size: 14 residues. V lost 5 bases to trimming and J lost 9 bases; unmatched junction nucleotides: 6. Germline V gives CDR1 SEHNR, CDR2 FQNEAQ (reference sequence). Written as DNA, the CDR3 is TGTGCCAGCAGCGCCCCGGGACTAGCGGTTGAGCAGTTCTTC. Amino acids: CASSAPGLAVEQFF.

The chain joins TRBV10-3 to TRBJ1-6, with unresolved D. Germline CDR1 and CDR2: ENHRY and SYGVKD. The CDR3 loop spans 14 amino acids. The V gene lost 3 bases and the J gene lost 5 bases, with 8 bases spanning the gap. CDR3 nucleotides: TGTGCCATCAGTGAATCAGGAAATAATTCACCCCTCCACTTT. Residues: CAISESGNNSPLHF.

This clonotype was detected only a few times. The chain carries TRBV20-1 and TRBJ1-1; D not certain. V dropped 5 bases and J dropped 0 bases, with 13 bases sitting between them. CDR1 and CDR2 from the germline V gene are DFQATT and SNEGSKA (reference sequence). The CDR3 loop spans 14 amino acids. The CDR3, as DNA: TGCAGTGCTCACCTCCTTGGCATGAACACTGAAGCTTTCTTT. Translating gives CSAHLLGMNTEAFF.

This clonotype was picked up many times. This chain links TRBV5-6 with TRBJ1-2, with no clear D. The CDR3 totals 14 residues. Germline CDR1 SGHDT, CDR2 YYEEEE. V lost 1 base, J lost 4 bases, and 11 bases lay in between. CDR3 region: CASSLRGSSYGYTF. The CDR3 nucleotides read TGTGCCAGCAGCTTGCGAGGGAGTTCCTATGGCTACACCTTC.

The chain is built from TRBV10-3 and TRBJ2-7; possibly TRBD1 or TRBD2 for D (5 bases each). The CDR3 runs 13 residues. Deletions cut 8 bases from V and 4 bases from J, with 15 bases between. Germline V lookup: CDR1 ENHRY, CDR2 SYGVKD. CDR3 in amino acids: CAIGTSNPYEQYF. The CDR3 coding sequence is TGTGCCATCGGGACCTCCAACCCTTACGAGCAGTACTTC.

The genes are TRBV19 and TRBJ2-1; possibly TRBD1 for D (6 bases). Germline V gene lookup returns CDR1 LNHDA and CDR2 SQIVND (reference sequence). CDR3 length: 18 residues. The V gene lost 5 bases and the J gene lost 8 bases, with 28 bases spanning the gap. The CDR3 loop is CASSYSFAGAIKDDEQFF. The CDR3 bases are TGTGCCAGTAGTTACTCTTTTGCAGGGGCCATCAAGGACGATGAGCAGTTCTTC.

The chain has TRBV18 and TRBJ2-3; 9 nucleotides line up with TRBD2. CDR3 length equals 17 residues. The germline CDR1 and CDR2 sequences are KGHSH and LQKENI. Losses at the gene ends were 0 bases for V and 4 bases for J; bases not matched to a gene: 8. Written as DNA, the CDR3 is TGTGCCAGCTCACCACCCACGGCTAGCGGGGTTTCAGATACGCAGTATTTT. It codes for CASSPPTASGVSDTQYF. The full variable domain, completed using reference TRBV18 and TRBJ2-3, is NAGVMQNPRHLVRRRGQEARLRCSPMKGHSHVYWYRQLPEEGLKFMVYLQKENIIDESGMPKERFSAEFPKEGPSILRIQQVVRGDSAAYFCASSPPTASGVSDTQYFGPGTRLTVL.

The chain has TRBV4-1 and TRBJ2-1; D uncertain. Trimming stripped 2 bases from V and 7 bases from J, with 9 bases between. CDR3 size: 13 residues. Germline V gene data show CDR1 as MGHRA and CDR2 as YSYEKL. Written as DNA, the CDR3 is TGCGCCAGCAGCCAATCGAGCCCTAATGAGCAGTTCTTC. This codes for CASSQSSPNEQFF.

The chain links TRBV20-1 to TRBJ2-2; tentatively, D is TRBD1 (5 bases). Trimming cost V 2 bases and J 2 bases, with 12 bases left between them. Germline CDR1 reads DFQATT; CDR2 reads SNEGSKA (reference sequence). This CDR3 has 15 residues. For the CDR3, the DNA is TGCAGTGCTAGACGGACGGACACTAACACCGGGGAGCTGTTTTTT. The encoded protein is CSARRTDTNTGELFF.

CDR3 in DNA: TGTGCCAGCAGTGAAGCGCTTCAGGTTCCGGATGGCTACACCTTC. Translated, it gives CASSEALQVPDGYTF. V usage is TRBV2 and J usage is TRBJ1-2; D not certain. V lost 0 bases, J lost 6 bases, and 14 bases lay in between. The CDR3 runs 15 residues. From germline, CDR1 is SNHLY and CDR2 FYNNEI.

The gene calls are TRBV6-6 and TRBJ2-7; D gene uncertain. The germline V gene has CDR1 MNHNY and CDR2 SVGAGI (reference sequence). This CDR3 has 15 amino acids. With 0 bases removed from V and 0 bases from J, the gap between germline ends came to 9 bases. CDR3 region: CASSYSLTDSYEQYF. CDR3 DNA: TGTGCCAGCAGTTACTCGCTGACGGACTCCTACGAGCAGTACTTC.

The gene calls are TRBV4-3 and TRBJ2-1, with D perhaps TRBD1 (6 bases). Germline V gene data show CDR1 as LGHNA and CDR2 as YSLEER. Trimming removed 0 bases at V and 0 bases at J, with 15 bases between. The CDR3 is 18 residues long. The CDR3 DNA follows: TGCGCCAGCAGCCAAGAGACACCCGAGACAGGCTCCTACAATGAGCAGTTCTTC. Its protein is CASSQETPETGSYNEQFF.

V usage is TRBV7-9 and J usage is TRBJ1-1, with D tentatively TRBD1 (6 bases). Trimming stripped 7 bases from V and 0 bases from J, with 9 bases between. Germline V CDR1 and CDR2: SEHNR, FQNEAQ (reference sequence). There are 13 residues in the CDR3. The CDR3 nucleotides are TGTGCCAGCACCAACAGGGTGAACACTGAAGCTTTCTTT. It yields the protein CASTNRVNTEAFF.

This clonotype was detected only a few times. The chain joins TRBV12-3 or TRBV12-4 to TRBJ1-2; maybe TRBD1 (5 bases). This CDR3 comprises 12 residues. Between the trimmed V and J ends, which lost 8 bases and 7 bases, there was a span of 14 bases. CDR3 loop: CASRLGTVGYTF. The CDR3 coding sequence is TGTGCCAGCCGCTTGGGGACGGTTGGCTACACCTTC.

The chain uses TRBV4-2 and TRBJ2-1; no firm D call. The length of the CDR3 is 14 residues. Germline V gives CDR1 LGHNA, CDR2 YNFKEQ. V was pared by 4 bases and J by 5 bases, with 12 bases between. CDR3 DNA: TGTGCCAGCAGCCTGGCGGTTCTGGACAATGAGCAGTTCTTC. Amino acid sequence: CASSLAVLDNEQFF.